This is a list of T cell receptor beta chains from one sample in a study of blood T cell repertoires in COVID-19. Profiled with immunoSEQ multiplex PCR; TCRdb holds only in-frame clones, not every one. Among under 350,000 clones listed, roughly 89% were seen once. The sample was peripheral blood. These receptors were taken from a man in his forties with acute or convalescent COVID-19. Both conserved end residues are part of each CDR3. A D gene is named only where the DNA matches it firmly. Clone size appears in some rows only: once, few, many, or a class for an expanded clone.

.	.	TRBV5-1	TRBJ2-7	15	TGCGCCAGCAGCTTGGCCGGACGGACAGAGTACGAGCAGTACTTC	CASSLAGRTEYEQYF
TRBD1	.	TRBV6-5	TRBJ1-6	14	TGTGCCAGCAGGAGGGGGCCTTATAATTCACCCCTCCACTTT	CASRRGPYNSPLHF
.	once	TRBV6-5	TRBJ1-2	15	TGTGCCAGCAGTCCCCGAGGGGGGGCGATTGATGGCTACACCTTC	CASSPRGGAIDGYTF
TRBD2	.	TRBV10-3	TRBJ2-2	17	TGTGCCATCAGCAAGGGACCACTAGCGGTAAACACCGGGGAGCTGTTTTTT	CAISKGPLAVNTGELFF
.	.	TRBV4-1	TRBJ2-7	17	TGCGCCAGCAGCCGAGGGGTCCGGCGGGGGCCCTCCTACGAGCAGTACTTC	CASSRGVRRGPSYEQYF
TRBD1	.	TRBV10-3	TRBJ2-7	15	TGTGCCATCAGTGCCTCTGGGACAGTAAGCTACGAGCAGTACTTC	CAISASGTVSYEQYF
.	.	TRBV30	TRBJ2-7	13	TGTGCCTGGAGTGTACGCGGAATCTACGAGCAGTACTTC	CAWSVRGIYEQYF
.	.	TRBV5-8	TRBJ1-4	14	TGTGCCAGCAGCTTGAGGGGGACTAATGAAAAACTGTTTTTT	CASSLRGTNEKLFF
.	once	TRBV2	TRBJ1-6	13	TGTGCCAGCAGTGAGCAGGTCAGCTCACCCCTCCACTTT	CASSEQVSSPLHF
TRBD1	.	TRBV12-5	TRBJ2-7	15	TGTGCTAGTGGTTTGGAAAGACAGGGGCCCTACGAGCAGTACTTC	CASGLERQGPYEQYF
TRBD1	.	TRBV2	TRBJ2-7	12	TGTGCCAGCCGGGACAGGGGCTACGAGCAGTACTTC	CASRDRGYEQYF
.	.	TRBV7-8	TRBJ1-1	13	TGTGCCAGCACCGTGACAGATCACACTGAAGCTTTCTTT	CASTVTDHTEAFF
.	.	TRBV4-1	TRBJ1-3	16	TGCGCCAGCAGCCCAGAAGCCACGAGCTCTGGAAACACCATATATTTT	CASSPEATSSGNTIYF
.	.	TRBV5-6	TRBJ1-6	12	TGTGCCAGCAGCTCCCGTAATTCACCCCTCCACTTT	CASSSRNSPLHF
TRBD1	.	TRBV9	TRBJ1-3	17	TGTGCCAGCAGCTTGGGGACCGGGACAGGGCACGGAAACACCATATATTTT	CASSLGTGTGHGNTIYF
.	.	TRBV24-1	TRBJ1-5	17	TGTGCCACCAGTGATTTTGCCAGGGGCCCTTCACATCAGCCCCAGCATTTT	CATSDFARGPSHQPQHF
.	.	TRBV5-6	TRBJ2-2	14	TGTGCCAGCTCCGAGCAGGGGCCCAAAGGGGAGCTGTTTTTT	CASSEQGPKGELFF
.	.	TRBV7-3	TRBJ2-2	15	TGTGCCAGCAGCTTAACGGGGGCCCGAACCGGGGAGCTGTTTTTT	CASSLTGARTGELFF
.	.	TRBV19	TRBJ2-1	14	TGTGCCAGTAGTATAGGGGGCAGGGGAAATGAGCAGTTCTTC	CASSIGGRGNEQFF
.	.	TRBV7-9	TRBJ1-1	14	TGTGCCAGCAGCTTCAAAGGGGTAAACACTGAAGCTTTCTTT	CASSFKGVNTEAFF
.	.	TRBV15	TRBJ2-4	17	TGTGCCACCAGCAGAGATCAAGCGGCAGTCGCCAAAAACATTCAGTACTTC	CATSRDQAAVAKNIQYF
TRBD2	few	TRBV28	TRBJ2-3	18	TGTGCCAGCAGTAAAAAGGGACTAGCGGGGGCCCTGCGGCCTACGCAGTATTTT	CASSKKGLAGALRPTQYF
.	.	TRBV6-4	TRBJ1-6	14	TGTGCCAGCAGTGAGACCCCCGCGGATTCACCCCTCCACTTT	CASSETPADSPLHF
TRBD2	.	TRBV5-6	TRBJ2-3	18	TGTGCCAGCAGCTTGTTCAGGGCTAGCGGGGTAAGCACAGATACGCAGTATTTT	CASSLFRASGVSTDTQYF
TRBD1	few	TRBV11-2	TRBJ1-1	14	TGTGCCAGCAGCTTACACAGGGGGAACACTGAAGCTTTCTTT	CASSLHRGNTEAFF
TRBD1	.	TRBV27	TRBJ1-2	15	TGTGCCAGCAGTTTCGGGGGACAGCTTAACTATGGCTACACCTTC	CASSFGGQLNYGYTF
TRBD1	.	TRBV6-2/TRBV6-3	TRBJ2-2	14	TGTGCCAGCAGTTTGACAGGGTACACCGGGGAGCTGTTTTTT	CASSLTGYTGELFF
TRBD2	.	TRBV3-1/TRBV3-2	TRBJ2-1	17	TGTGCCAGCAGCACCCTTAGCGGGGGGGCACGGCCCAATGAGCAGTTCTTC	CASSTLSGGARPNEQFF
TRBD2	.	TRBV13	TRBJ2-3	18	TGTGCCAGCAGCTTAGGACTAGCGGGGGGGATGCGCACAGATACGCAGTATTTT	CASSLGLAGGMRTDTQYF
TRBD1	.	TRBV5-1	TRBJ1-6	16	TGCGCCAGCAGATTTGGGACAGCACACTATAATTCACCCCTCCACTTT	CASRFGTAHYNSPLHF
.	.	TRBV18	TRBJ2-1	12	TGTGCCAGCTCCCTCGGGACACGAGAGCAGTTCTTC	CASSLGTREQFF
TRBD1	.	TRBV30	TRBJ1-2	13	TGTGCCTGGAGTACCCCGACAGGGGAAGGCTACACCTTC	CAWSTPTGEGYTF
.	once	TRBV10-3	TRBJ2-3	12	TGTGCCATCAAGGGGCCCCCGGATACGCAGTATTTT	CAIKGPPDTQYF
.	.	TRBV4-2	TRBJ1-5	18	TGTGCCAGCAGCCAAGATCGGGGCAGGGAGGTCGGCAATCAGCCCCAGCATTTT	CASSQDRGREVGNQPQHF
TRBD1	.	TRBV6-5	TRBJ1-2	14	TGTGCCAGCAGCCCCGCGGGACAGGGGGTTGGCTACACCTTC	CASSPAGQGVGYTF
TRBD1	.	TRBV15	TRBJ1-5	17	TGTGCCACCAGCAGAGGGCGAGGAGGGGGCGCCCATCAGCCCCAGCATTTT	CATSRGRGGGAHQPQHF
.	once	TRBV2	TRBJ2-7	13	TGTGCCAGCAGTGAAGCGGGGGGACACGAGCAGTACTTC	CASSEAGGHEQYF
.	.	TRBV5-5	TRBJ2-1	15	TGTGCCAGCAGCTTGGACGTCAGCTCCTACAATGAGCAGTTCTTC	CASSLDVSSYNEQFF
TRBD2	.	TRBV14	TRBJ2-3	16	TGTGCCAGCAGCGTATTAGCGGGGGGGCCGGCAGATACGCAGTATTTT	CASSVLAGGPADTQYF
TRBD2	.	TRBV15	TRBJ2-3	15	TGTGCCACCAGCCCGGGACTAGCGAGCACAGATACGCAGTATTTT	CATSPGLASTDTQYF
.	.	TRBV4-2	TRBJ1-3	15	TGTGCCAGCAGCCGAGACACTGGCTCTGGAAACACCATATATTTT	CASSRDTGSGNTIYF
.	once	TRBV5-1	TRBJ2-2	16	TGCGCCAGCAGCTCCACCGGGACACAGAACACCGGGGAGCTGTTTTTT	CASSSTGTQNTGELFF
.	.	TRBV11-2	TRBJ2-3	15	TGTGCCAGCAGCCCTAGGGGGGGGAGCACAGATACGCAGTATTTT	CASSPRGGSTDTQYF
TRBD1	.	TRBV11-3	TRBJ1-3	20	TGTGCCAGCAGCTTAGGTACGGGACAGGGGGTCCTCCTCTCTGGAAACACCATATATTTT	CASSLGTGQGVLLSGNTIYF
.	.	TRBV30	TRBJ1-1	13	TGTGCCTGGCGTTACAGGGCGAACACTGAAGCTTTCTTT	CAWRYRANTEAFF
.	.	TRBV29-1	TRBJ2-1	12	TGCAGCGTTGGGGGGGCCTACAATGAGCAGTTCTTC	CSVGGAYNEQFF
.	.	TRBV12-3/TRBV12-4	TRBJ1-3	13	TGTGCCAGCAGCGGGACACCGGGAAACACCATATATTTT	CASSGTPGNTIYF
.	.	TRBV7-2	TRBJ2-7	13	TGTGCCAGCAGCTTAGGTAGGGGGTCGGAGCAGTACTTC	CASSLGRGSEQYF
TRBD1	few	TRBV5-1	TRBJ1-4	15	TGCGCCAGCAGCTCCCGACAGGGTGAGGATGAAAAACTGTTTTTT	CASSSRQGEDEKLFF
TRBD1	once	TRBV28	TRBJ1-4	15	TGTGCCAGCAGTTTATTTGGGACAGGGGATGAAAAACTGTTTTTT	CASSLFGTGDEKLFF
TRBD1	.	TRBV25-1	TRBJ2-7	14	TGTGCCAGCAGTTGGACAGGGGAGGCCTACGAGCAGTACTTC	CASSWTGEAYEQYF